The T cell receptor beta chain under discussion was sequenced for a study of cytomegalovirus exposure and HLA in healthy donors. Study-wide context: A prior study identified 117 million unique TCR beta sequences from about 179 million T cells. About 83 million unique TCRs from HLA-typed donors made up an early data release.

CDR1 is GTSNPN, CDR2 SVGIG, per germline (reference sequence). V dropped 4 bases and J dropped 7 bases, with 17 bases sitting between them. CDR3 length: 15 amino acids. This clone was seen a few times. Its antigen is unknown. Study-wide results and caveats: Researchers reported in a later analysis that common viral pathogens appeared linked to several top clusters. TCR beta sequences reportedly predicted most subjects' HLA-A and HLA-B alleles accurately.

The primer mix had 60 Vbeta and 13 Jbeta primers. The data were produced by immunoSEQ multiplex PCR, yet TCRdb's version contains in-frame clones alone and is incomplete. The data show fewer than 130,000 clones, roughly 80% seen once. The chain employs TRBV30 and TRBJ1-6; maybe TRBD1 (5 bases). The TCR sequence derives from a female donor in good health and CMV-seropositive. The sequenced sample was PBMCs. The CDR3 is CAWTETSGRNSPLHF. The CDR3 DNA sequence: TGTGCCTGGACGGAAACCTCAGGGAGGAATTCACCCCTCCACTTT.